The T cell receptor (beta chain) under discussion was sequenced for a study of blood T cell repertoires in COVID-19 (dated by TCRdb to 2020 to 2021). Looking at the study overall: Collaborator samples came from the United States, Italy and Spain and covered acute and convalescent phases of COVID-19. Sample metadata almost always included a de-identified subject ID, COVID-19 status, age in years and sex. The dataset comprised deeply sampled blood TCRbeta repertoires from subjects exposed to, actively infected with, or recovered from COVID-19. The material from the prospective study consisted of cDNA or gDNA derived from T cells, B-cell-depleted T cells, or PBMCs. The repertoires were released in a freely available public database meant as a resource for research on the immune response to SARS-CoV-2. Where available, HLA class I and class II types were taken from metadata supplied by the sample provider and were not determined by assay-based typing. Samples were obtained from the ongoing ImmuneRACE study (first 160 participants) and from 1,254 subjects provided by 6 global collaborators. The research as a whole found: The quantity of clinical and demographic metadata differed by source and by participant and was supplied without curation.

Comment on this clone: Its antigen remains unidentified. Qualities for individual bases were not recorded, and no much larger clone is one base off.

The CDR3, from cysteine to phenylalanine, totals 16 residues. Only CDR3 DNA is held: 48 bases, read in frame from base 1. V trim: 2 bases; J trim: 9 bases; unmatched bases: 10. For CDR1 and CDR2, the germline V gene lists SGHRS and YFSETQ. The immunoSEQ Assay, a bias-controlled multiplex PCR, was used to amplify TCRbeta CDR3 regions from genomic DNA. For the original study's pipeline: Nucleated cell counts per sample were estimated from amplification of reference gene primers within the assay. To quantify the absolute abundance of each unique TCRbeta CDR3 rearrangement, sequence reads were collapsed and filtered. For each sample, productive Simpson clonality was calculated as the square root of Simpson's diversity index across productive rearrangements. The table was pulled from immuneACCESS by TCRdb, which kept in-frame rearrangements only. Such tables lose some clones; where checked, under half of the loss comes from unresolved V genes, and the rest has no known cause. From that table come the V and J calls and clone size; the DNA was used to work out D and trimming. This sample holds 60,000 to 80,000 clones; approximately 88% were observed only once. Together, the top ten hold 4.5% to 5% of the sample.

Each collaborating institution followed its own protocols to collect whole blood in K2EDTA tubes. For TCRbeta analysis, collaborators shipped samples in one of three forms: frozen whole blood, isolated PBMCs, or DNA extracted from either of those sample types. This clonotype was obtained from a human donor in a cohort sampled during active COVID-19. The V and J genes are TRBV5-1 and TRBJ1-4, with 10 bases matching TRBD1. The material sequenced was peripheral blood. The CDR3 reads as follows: CASSFNPGQGMQKLFF. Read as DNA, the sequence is TGCGCCAGCAGCTTTAATCCGGGACAGGGGATGCAAAAACTGTTTTTT.